This T cell receptor beta chain was found in a study of CD8 T cells in Susac syndrome. Study observations and caveats: The relatively small number of individuals in the TCR sequencing and HLA analysis was acknowledged by the study.

From blood CD8+ and CD4+ T cells, the TCR beta chain was sequenced. Isolation of CD8+ and CD4+ T cells was performed negatively, whereas enrichment of TEMRA cells was done by FACS. Trimming took 4 bases from V and 7 from J; bases not matched to a gene: 6. CDR1 is SGHTA, CDR2 FQGNSA, per germline. The CDR3 extends over 14 amino acids. Reverse transcription of roughly 0.5 to 1 ug RNA was carried out with random hexamers. Via MiXCR, TCRdb re-called the immunoSEQ multiplex PCR reads, giving one row per CDR3 protein. Of some 130,000 distinct CDR3 sequences in the sample, 90% to 95% were seen once. For this clonotype: The antigen is not known.

The TCR originated in a human donor with multiple sclerosis. Sequencing used CD4+ T cells from PBMCs. The chain couples TRBV7-2 to TRBJ2-5; 10 nucleotides line up with TRBD1. CDR3 sequence reads: CASSSRQGAVTQYF. The CDR3 DNA reads as TGTGCCAGCAGCTCCAGACAGGGGGCAGTGACCCAGTACTTC.